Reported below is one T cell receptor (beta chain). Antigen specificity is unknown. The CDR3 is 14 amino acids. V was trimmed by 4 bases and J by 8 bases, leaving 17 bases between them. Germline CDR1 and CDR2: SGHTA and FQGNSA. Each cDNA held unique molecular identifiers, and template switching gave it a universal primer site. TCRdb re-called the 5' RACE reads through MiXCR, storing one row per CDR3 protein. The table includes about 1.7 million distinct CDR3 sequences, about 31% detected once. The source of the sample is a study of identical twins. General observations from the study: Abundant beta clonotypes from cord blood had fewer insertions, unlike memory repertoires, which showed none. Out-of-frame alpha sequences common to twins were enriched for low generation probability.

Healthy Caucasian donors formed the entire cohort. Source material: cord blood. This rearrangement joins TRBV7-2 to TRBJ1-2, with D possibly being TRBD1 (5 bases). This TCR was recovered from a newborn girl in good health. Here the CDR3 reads CASSSGPQGYGYTF. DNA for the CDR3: TGTGCCAGCAGCTCGGGTCCTCAGGGATACGGCTACACCTTC. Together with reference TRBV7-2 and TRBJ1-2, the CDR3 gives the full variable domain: GAGVSQSPSNKVTEKGKDVELRCDPISGHTALYWYRQSLGQGLEFLIYFQGNSAPDKSGLPSDRFSAERTGGSVSTLTIQRTQQEDSAVYLCASSSGPQGYGYTFGSGTRLTVV.